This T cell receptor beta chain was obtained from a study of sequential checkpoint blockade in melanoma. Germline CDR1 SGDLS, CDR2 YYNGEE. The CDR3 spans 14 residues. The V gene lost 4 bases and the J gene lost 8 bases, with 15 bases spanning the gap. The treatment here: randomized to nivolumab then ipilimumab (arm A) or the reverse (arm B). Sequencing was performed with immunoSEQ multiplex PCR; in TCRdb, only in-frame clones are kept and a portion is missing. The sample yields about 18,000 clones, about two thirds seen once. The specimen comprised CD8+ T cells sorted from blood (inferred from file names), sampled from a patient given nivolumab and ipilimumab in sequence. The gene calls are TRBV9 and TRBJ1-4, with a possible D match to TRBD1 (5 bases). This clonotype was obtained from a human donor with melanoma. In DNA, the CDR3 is TGTGCCAGCAGCTCCGGGAGGGGAAGCGAAAAACTGTTTTTT. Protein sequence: CASSSGRGSEKLFF.